This T cell receptor beta chain came from a study of T-cell reconstitution after alpha-beta-depleted transplantation in children. Study findings and constraints: At the one-year point after transplant, T-cell counts and TCRbeta diversity were found to come mostly from T cells that had been newly produced.

The CDR3 has 15 amino acids. V lost 1 base and J lost 5, with 14 bases in between. Germline lookup yields CDR1 SSHAT and CDR2 FNYEAQ (reference sequence). This clonotype was observed a few times. The antigen is not known. The authors prepared the TCRbeta library with unique molecular identifiers. Using its own MiXCR run on the PCR reads, TCRdb lists one record per CDR3 protein. This table has 250,000 to 400,000 distinct CDR3 sequences, roughly 21% appearing once. This TCR derives from a male patient younger than 18 who had a stem cell transplant for acute lymphoblastic leukemia, so the T cells may come from the graft donor. The J gene is TRBJ2-5, the V gene TRBV7-7; D perhaps matches TRBD1 (6 bases). The input for sequencing was PBMCs, mostly from graft donor cells, taken 180 days after TCRalphabeta/CD19-depleted stem cell transplant. The DNA of the CDR3 is TGTGCCAGCAGCTTAGACAGGGCCGGCGGGGAGACCCAGTACTTC. Its translation: CASSLDRAGGETQYF.